This T cell receptor beta chain comes out of a study of long-term antiretroviral therapy in people with HIV. Study-wide results and caveats: Gathering of blood took place between the mid-2000s and the late 2010s, possibly under older ART regimens. No data on ART adherence, viral resistance or therapy changes.

One or more pre-ART and two or more post-ART PBMC samples were available from each donor. The United States was where all participants with HIV were treated. It was version v3.0 of the immunoSEQ assay that was run at survey level. Method: immunoSEQ multiplex PCR; TCRdb's copy keeps in-frame clones and lacks some. The top ten hold roughly a fifth of the sample, which has fewer than 10,000 clones, around 75% seen once. V shed 3 bases, J shed 4 bases, and the junction held 5 bases outside the gene matches. CDR1 WSHSY and CDR2 SAAADI come from the germline V gene. The CDR3 loop spans 14 amino acids. With respect to this clone: Its antigen remains unknown.

The sample was unsorted PBMCs, taken 1.8 years before starting antiretroviral therapy. The chain recombines TRBV10-2 with TRBJ1-2; 7 bases are shared with TRBD1. This receptor was identified in a middle-aged man with HIV. CDR3 nucleotide sequence: TGCGCCAGCAGTGACCCCGGGACAGTCTATGGCTACACCTTC. Its translation: CASSDPGTVYGYTF.